The clone carrying this T cell receptor (beta chain) was seen only once. The CDR3 extends over 11 amino acids. Germline assignment: CDR1 KGHSH and CDR2 LQKENI. Trimming cost V 6 bases and J 2 bases, with 3 bases left between them. The data were obtained in a study of blood T cell repertoires in COVID-19. The overall study: From T cells, B-cell-depleted T cells, or PBMCs came the material, which was cDNA or gDNA.

Some clones are missing from TCRdb's copy, which holds only in-frame ones; the method was immunoSEQ multiplex PCR. The sample lists 350,000 to 400,000 clones; roughly 92% were seen once. Cohort placement rested on clinical history that participants reported themselves. Before they entered the study, exposed participants had met a COVID-19 case within 2 weeks. This chain uses TRBV18 with TRBJ2-3, with unresolved D. Sequencing input: PBMCs or T cells enriched from blood (not recorded which). The receptor comes from a woman aged 40-49 years who had been exposed to COVID-19. The CDR3 here is CASSYTDTQYF. CDR3 nucleotides: TGTGCCAGCTCTTACACAGATACGCAGTATTTT.